The entry below gives a single T cell receptor beta chain sequence along with its context. The data derive from a study of T cell responses to AZD1222 COVID-19 vaccine. The CDR3 sequence is 13 residues long. With 9 bases removed from V and 3 bases from J, the gap between germline ends came to 15 bases. CDR1 and CDR2 from the germline V gene are SGHNT and YYREEE (reference sequence). Assay used: immunoSEQ multiplex PCR; TCRdb lists only in-frame clones, some missing. The sample has 80,000 to 90,000 clones, approximately 89% seen once; the top ten hold 2% to 2.5%. The TCR was taken from an adult in good health. The input for sequencing was peripheral blood, taken on day 0 of AZD1222 vaccination. V is TRBV5-4 and J is TRBJ2-5, with D tentatively TRBD1 (6 bases). The CDR3 sequence: CATSQGSKETQYF. The CDR3, as DNA: TGTGCCACATCTCAGGGGTCTAAAGAGACCCAGTACTTC.